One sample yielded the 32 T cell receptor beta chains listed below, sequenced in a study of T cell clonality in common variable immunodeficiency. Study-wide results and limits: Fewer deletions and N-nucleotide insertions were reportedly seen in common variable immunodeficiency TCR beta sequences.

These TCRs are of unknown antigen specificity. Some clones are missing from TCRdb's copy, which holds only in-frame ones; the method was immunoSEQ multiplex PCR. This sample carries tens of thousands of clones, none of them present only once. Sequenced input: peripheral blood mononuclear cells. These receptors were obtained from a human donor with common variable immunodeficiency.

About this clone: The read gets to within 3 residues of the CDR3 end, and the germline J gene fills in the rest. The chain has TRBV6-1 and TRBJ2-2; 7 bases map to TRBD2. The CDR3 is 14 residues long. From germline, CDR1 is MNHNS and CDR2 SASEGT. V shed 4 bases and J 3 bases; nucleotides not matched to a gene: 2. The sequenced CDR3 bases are TGTGCCAGCAGTGCTCTAGCGGACACCGGGGAG. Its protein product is CASSALADTGE. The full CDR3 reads CASSALADTGELFF.

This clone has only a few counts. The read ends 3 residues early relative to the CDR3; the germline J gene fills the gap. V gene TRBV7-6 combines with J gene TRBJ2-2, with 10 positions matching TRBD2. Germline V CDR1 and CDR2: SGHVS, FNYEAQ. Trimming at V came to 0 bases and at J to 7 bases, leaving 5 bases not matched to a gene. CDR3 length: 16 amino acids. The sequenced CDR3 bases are TGTGCCAGCAGCTTAGCGAGCGGGGGGGGAATCGGGGAG. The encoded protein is CASSLASGGGIGE. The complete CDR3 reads CASSLASGGGIGELFF.

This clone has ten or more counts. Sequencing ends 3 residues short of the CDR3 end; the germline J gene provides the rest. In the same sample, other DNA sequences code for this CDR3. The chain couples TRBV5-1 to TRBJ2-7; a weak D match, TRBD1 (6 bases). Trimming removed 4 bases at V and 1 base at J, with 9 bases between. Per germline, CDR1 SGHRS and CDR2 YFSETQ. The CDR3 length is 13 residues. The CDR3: CASSADSSYEQYF. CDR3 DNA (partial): TGCGCCAGCAGCGCGGACAGTTCCTACGAG.

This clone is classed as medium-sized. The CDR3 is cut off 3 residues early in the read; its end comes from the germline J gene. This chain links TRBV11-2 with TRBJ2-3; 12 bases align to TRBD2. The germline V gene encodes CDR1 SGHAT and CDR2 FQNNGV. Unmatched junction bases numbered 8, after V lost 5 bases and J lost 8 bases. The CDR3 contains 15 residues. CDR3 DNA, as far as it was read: TGTGCCAGCAGCCACCCGACTAGCGGGGGAGGTACG. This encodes CASSHPTSGGGT. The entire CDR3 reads CASSHPTSGGGTQYF.

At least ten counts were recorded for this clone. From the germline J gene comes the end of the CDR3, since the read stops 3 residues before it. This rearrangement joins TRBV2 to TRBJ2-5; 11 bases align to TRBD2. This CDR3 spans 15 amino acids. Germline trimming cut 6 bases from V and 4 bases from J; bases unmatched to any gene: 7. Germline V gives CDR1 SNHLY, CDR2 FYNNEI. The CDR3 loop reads CASRRGSGGGETQYF. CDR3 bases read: TGTGCCAGCAGGCGGGGTAGCGGGGGGGGAGAGACC.

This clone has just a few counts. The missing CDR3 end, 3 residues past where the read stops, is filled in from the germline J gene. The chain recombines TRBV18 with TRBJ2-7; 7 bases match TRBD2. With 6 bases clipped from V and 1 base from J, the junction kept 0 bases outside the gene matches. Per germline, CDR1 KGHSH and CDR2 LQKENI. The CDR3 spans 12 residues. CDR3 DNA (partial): TGTGCCAGCTCCGGGGGGTCCTACGAG. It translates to CASSGGSYE. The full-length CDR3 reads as CASSGGSYEQYF.

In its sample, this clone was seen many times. The CDR3 bases that were read are TGCGCCAGCAGCTTGGCGGCCAGCGGGGGGGAGACC. Its translation: CASSLAASGGET. The entire CDR3 reads CASSLAASGGETQYF. The chain recombines TRBV5-1 with TRBJ2-5, with 9 bases matching TRBD2. The read falls 3 residues short of the CDR3 end, and the missing part is taken from the germline J gene. The CDR3 is 15 residues long. CDR1 SGHRS and CDR2 YFSETQ come from the germline V gene. J was trimmed by 5 bases and V by 0 bases; bases with no gene match: 5.

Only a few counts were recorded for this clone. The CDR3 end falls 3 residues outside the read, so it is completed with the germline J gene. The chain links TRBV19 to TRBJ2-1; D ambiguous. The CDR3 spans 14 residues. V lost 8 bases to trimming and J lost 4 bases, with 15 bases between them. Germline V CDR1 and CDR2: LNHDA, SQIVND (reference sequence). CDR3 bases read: TGTGCCAGTTCGGGTGCCAACGCATACAATGAG. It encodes CASSGANAYNE. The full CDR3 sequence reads CASSGANAYNEQFF.

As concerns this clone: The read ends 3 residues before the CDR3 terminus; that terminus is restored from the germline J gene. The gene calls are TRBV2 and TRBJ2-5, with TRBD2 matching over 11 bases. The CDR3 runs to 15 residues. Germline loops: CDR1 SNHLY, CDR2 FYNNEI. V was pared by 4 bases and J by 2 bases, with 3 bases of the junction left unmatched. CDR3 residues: CASSGGLAVQETQYF. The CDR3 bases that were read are TGTGCCAGCAGTGGGGGACTAGCGGTTCAAGAGACC.

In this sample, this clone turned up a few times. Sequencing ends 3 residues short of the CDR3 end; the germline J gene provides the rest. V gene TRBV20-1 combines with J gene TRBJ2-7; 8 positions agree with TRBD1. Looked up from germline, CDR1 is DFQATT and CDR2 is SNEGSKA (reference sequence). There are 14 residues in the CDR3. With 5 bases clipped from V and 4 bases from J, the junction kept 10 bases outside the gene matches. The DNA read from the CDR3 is TGCAGTGCTGGAACCCGGACAGGGAAATACGAG. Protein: CSAGTRTGKYE. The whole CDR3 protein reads CSAGTRTGKYEQYF.

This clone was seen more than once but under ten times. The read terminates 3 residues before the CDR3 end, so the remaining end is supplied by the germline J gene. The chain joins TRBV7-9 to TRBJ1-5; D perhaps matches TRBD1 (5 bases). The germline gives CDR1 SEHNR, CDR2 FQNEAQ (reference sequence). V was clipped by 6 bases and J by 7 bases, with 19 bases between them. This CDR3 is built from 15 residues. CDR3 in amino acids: CASSLGGTVKQPQHF. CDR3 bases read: TGTGCCAGCAGTCTCGGCGGGACTGTCAAGCAGCCC.

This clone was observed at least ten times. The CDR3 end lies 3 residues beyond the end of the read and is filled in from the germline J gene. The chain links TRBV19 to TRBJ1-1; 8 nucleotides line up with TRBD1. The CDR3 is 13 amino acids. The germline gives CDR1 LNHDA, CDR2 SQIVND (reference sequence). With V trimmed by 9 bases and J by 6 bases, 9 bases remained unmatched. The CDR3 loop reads CASRAPGQAEAFF. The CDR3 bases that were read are TGTGCCAGCAGAGCCCCGGGACAGGCTGAA.

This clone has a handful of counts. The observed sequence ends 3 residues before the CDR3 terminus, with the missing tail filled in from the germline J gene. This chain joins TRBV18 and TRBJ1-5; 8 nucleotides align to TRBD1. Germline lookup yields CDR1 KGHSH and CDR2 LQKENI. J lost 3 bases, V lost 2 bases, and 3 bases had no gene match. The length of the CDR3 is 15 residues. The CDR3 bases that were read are TGTGCCAGCTCACCAGGGACAGGCTCCAATCAGCCC. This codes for CASSPGTGSNQP. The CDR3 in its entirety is CASSPGTGSNQPQHF.

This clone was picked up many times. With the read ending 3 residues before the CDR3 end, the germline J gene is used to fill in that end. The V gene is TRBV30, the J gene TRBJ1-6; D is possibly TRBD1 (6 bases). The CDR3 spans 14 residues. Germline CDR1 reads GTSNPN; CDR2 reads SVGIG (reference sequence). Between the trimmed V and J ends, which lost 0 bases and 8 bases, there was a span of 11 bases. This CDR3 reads CAWSVSQGYSPLHF. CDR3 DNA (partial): TGTGCCTGGAGTGTAAGTCAGGGGTATTCACCC.

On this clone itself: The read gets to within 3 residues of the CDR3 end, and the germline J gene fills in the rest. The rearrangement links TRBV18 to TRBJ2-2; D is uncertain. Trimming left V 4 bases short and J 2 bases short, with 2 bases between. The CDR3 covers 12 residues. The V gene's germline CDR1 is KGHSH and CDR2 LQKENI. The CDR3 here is CASSLNTGELFF. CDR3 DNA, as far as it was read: TGTGCCAGCTCACTAAACACCGGGGAG. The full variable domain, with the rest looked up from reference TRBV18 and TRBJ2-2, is NAGVMQNPRHLVRRRGQEARLRCSPMKGHSHVYWYRQLPEEGLKFMVYLQKENIIDESGMPKERFSAEFPKEGPSILRIQQVVRGDSAAYFCASSLNTGELFFGEGSRLTVL.

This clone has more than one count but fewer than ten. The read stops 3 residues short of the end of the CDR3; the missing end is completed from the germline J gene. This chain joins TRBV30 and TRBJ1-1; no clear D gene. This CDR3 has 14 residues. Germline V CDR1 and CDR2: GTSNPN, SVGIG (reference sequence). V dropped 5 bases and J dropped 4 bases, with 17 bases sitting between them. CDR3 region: CAWYPGYSITEAFF. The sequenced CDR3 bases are TGTGCCTGGTATCCGGGTTATTCGATCACTGAA.

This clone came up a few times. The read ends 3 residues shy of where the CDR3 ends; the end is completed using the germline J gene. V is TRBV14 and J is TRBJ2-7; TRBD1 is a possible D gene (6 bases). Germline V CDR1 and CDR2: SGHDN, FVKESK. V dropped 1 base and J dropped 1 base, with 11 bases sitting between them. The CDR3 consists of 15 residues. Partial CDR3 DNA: TGTGCCAGCAGCCAAGTCGACAGGCCTTCCTACGAG. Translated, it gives CASSQVDRPSYE. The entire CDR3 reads CASSQVDRPSYEQYF.

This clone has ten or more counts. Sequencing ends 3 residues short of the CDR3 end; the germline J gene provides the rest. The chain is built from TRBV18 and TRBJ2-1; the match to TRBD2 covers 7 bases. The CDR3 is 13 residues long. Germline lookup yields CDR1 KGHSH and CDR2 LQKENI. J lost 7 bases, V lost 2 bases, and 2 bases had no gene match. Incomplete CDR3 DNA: TGTGCCAGCTCACCAGGGGGGGGAAATGAG. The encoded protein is CASSPGGGNE. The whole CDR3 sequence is CASSPGGGNEQFF.

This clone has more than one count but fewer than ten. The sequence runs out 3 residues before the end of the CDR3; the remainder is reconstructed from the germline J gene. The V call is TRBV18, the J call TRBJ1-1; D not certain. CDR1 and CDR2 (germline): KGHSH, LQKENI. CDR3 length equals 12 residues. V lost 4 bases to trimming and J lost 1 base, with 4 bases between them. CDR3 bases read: TGTGCCAGCTCACAGGGGAACACTGAA. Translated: CASSQGNTE. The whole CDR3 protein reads CASSQGNTEAFF.

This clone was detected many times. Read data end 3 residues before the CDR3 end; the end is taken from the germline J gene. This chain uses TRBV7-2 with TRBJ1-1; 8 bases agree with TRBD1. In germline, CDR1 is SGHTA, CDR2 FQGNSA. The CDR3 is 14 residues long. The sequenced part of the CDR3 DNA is TGTGCCAGCAGCTTAGATGCAGGGGGCGCGAAG. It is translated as CASSLDAGGAK. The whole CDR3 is CASSLDAGGAKAFF.

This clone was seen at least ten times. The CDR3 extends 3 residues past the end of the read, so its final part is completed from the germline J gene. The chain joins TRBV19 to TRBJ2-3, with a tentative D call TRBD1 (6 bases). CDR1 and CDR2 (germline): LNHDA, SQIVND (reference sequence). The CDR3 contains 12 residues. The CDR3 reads CASSIKQGTQYF. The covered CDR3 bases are TGTGCCAGTAGTATCAAACAGGGAACG. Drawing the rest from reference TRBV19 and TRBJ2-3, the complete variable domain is DGGITQSPKYLFRKEGQNVTLSCEQNLNHDAMYWYRQDPGQGLRLIYYSQIVNDFQKGDIAEGYSVSREKKESFPLTVTSAQKNPTAFYLCASSIKQGTQYFGPGTRLTVL.

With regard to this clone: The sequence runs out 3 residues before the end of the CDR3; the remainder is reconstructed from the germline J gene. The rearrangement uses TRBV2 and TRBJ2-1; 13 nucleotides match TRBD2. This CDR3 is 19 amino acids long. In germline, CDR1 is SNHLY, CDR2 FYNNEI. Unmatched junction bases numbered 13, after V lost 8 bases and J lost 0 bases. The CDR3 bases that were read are TGTGCCAGCGGTAGACTAGCGGGGGGACCTTACAGCTCCTACAATGAG. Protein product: CASGRLAGGPYSSYNE. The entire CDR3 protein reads CASGRLAGGPYSSYNEQFF.

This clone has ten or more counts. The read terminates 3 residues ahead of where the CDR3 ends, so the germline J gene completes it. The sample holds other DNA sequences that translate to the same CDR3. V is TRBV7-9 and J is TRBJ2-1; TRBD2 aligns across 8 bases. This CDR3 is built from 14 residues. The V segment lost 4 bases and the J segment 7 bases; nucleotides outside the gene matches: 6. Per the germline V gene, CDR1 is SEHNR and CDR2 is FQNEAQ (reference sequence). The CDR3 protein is CASSSTGGPNEQFF. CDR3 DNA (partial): TGTGCCAGCAGCTCCACGGGGGGGCCTAATGAG.

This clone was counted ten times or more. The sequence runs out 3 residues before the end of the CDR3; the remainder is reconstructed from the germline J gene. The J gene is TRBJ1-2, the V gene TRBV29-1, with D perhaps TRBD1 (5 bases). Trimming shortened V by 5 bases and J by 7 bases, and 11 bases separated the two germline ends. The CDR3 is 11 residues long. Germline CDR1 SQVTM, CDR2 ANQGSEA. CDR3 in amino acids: CSVWGGGGYTF. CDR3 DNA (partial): TGCAGCGTTTGGGGCGGGGGTGGC.

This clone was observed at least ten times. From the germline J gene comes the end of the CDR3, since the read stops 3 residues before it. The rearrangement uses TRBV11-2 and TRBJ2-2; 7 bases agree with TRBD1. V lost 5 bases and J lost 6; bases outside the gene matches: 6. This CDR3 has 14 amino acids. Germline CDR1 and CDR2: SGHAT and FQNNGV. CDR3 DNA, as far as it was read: TGTGCCAGCAGCAGGGGGCTAAGCGCCGGGGAG. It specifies CASSRGLSAGE. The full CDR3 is CASSRGLSAGELFF. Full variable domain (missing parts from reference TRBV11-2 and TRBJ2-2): EAGVAQSPRYKIIEKRQSVAFWCNPISGHATLYWYQQILGQGPKLLIQFQNNGVVDDSQLPKDRFSAERLKGVDSTLKIQPAKLEDSAVYLCASSRGLSAGELFFGEGSRLTVL.

The covered CDR3 bases are TGCAGTGCTAGAAGTTCGAGTGGGGGGGGTTCGGACAATGAG. It specifies CSARSSSGGGSDNE. The whole CDR3 reads CSARSSSGGGSDNEQFF. The J gene is TRBJ2-1, the V gene TRBV20-1, with 7 positions matching TRBD2. The CDR3 is cut off 3 residues early in the read; its end comes from the germline J gene. Germline values: CDR1 DFQATT, CDR2 SNEGSKA (reference sequence). This CDR3 has 17 residues. The junction had 15 bases not matched to a gene; V was cut back by 2 bases and J by 5 bases.

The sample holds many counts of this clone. Incomplete CDR3 DNA: TGCAGTGCTAGCCCCCCGGGGGACCTTCAAGCCAATCAGCCC. Protein sequence: CSASPPGDLQANQP. The complete CDR3 protein is CSASPPGDLQANQPQHF. J is TRBJ1-5 and V is TRBV20-1, with a weak D call TRBD1 (5 bases). The read terminates 3 residues before the CDR3 end, so the remaining end is supplied by the germline J gene. Germline V gene lookup returns CDR1 DFQATT and CDR2 SNEGSKA (reference sequence). The CDR3 totals 17 residues. V gave up 3 bases and J gave up 3 bases, with 21 bases separating them.

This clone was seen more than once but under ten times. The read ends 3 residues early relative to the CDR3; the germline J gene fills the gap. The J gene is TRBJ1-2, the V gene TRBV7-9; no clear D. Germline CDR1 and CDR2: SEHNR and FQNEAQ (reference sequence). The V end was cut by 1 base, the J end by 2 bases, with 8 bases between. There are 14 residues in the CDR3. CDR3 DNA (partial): TGTGCCAGCAGCTTAGATATCCCCAACTATGGC. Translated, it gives CASSLDIPNYG. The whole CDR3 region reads CASSLDIPNYGYTF.

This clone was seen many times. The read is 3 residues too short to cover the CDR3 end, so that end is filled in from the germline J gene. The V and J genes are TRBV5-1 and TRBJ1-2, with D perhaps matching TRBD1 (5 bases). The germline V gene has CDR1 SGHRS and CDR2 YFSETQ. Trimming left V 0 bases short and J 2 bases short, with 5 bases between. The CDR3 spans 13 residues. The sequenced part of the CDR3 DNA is TGCGCCAGCAGCTTGGAGGGGAACTATGGC. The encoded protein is CASSLEGNYG. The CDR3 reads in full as CASSLEGNYGYTF.

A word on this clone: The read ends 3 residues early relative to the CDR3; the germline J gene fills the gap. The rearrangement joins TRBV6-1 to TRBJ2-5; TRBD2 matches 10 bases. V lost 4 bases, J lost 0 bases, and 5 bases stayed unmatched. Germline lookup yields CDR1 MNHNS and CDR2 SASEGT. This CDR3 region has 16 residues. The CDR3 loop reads CASSGGTSADQETQYF. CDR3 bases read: TGTGCCAGCAGTGGAGGGACTAGCGCGGACCAAGAGACC.

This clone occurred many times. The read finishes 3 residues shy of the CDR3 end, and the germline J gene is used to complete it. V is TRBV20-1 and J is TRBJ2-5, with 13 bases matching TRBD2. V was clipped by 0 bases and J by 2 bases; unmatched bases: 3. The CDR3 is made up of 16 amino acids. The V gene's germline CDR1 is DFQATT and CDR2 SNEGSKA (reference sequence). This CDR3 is CSARDLGLAGQETQYF. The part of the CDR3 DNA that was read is TGCAGTGCTAGAGACCTGGGACTAGCGGGGCAAGAGACC.

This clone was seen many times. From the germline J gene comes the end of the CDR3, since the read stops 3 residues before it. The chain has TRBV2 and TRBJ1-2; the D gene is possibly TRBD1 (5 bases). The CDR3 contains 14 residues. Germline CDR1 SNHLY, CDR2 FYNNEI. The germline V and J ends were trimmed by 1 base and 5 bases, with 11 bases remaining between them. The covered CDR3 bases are TGTGCCAGCAGTGAAGAAGGGGATTGGTATGGC. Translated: CASSEEGDWYG. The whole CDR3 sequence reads CASSEEGDWYGYTF.